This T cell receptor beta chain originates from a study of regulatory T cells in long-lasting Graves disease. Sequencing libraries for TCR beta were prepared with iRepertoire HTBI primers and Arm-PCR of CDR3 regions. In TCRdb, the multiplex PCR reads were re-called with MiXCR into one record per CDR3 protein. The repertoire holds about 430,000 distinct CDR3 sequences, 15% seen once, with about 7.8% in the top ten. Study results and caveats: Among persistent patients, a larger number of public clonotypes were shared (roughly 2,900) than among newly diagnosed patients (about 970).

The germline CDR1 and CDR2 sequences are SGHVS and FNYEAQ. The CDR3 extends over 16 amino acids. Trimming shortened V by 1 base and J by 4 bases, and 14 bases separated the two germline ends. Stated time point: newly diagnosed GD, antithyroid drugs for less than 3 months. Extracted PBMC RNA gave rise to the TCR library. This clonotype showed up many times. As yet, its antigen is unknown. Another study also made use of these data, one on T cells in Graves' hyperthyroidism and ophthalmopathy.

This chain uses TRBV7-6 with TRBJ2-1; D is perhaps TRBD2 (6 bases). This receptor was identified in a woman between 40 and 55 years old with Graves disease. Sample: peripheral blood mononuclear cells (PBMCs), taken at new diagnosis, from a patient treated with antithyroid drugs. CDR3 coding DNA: TGTGCCAGCAGCTTAGGACAGCGGGTGGCATACAATGAGCAGTTCTTC. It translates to CASSLGQRVAYNEQFF.